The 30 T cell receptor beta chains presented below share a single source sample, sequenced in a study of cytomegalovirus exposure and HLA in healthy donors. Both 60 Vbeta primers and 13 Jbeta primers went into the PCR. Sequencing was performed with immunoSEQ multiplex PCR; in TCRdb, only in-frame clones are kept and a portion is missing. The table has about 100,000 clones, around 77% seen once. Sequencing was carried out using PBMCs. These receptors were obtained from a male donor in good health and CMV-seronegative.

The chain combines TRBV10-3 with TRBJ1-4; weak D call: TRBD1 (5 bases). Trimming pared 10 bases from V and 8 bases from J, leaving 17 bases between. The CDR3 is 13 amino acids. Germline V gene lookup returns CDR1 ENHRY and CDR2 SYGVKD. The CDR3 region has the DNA TGTGCCACCAGCAGGGAGGATAGGGAAAAACTGTTTTTT. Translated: CATSREDREKLFF.

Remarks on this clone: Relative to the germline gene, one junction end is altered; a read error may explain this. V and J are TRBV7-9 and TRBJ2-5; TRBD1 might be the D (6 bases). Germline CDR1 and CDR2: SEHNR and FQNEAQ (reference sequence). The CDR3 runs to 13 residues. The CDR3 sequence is CASRGQYQETRYF. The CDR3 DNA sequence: TGTGCCAGCAGAGGACAGTACCAAGAGACCCGGTACTTC.

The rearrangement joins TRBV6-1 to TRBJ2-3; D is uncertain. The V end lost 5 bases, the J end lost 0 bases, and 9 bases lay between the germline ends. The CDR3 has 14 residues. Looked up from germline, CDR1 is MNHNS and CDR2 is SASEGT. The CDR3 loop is CASSSVSSTDTQYF. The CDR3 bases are TGTGCCAGCAGTAGCGTGAGTAGCACAGATACGCAGTATTTT.

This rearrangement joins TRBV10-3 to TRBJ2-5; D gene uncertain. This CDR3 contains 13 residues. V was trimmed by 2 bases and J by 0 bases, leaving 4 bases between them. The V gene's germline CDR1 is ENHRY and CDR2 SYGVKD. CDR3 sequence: CAISEGYQETQYF. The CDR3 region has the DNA TGTGCCATCAGTGAGGGCTACCAAGAGACCCAGTACTTC.

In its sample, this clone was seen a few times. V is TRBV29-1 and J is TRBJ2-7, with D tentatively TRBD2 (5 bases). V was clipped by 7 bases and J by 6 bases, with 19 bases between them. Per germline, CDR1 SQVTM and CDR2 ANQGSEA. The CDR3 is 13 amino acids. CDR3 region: CSAEMTIAGEQYF. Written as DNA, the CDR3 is TGCAGCGCCGAAATGACTATCGCGGGCGAGCAGTACTTC.

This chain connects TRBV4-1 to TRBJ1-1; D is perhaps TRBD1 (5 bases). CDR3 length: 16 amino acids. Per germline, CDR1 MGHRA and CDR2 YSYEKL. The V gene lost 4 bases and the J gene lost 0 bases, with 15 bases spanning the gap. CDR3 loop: CASSRGDGLMNTEAFF. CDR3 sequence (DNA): TGCGCCAGCAGCCGGGGGGACGGACTCATGAACACTGAAGCTTTCTTT.

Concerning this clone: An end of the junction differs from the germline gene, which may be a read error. The CDR3 reads CATSGERRELYEQFF. The CDR3 DNA follows: TGTGCCACCAGCGGAGAACGCCGGGAACTCTATGAGCAGTTCTTC. The chain joins TRBV15 to TRBJ2-1, with D possibly TRBD2 on 5 matching bases. Germline CDR1 reads LNHNV; CDR2 reads YYDKDF (reference sequence). The CDR3 sequence is 15 residues long.

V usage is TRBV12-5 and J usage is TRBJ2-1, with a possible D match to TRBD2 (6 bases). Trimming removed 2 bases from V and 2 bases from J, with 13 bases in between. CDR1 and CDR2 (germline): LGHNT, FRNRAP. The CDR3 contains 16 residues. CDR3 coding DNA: TGTGCTAGTGGTTTGCCCCTAGCGATTACCTACAATGAGCAGTTCTTC. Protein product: CASGLPLAITYNEQFF. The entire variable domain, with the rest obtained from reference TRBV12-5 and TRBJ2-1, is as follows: DARVTQTPRHKVTEMGQEVTMRCQPILGHNTVFWYRQTMMQGLELLAYFRNRAPLDDSGMPKDRFSAEMPDATLATLKIQPSEPRDSAVYFCASGLPLAITYNEQFFGPGTRLTVL.

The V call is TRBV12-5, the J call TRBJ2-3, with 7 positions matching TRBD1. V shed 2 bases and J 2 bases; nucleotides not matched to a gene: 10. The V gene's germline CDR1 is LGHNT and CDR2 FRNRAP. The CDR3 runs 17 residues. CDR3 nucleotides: TGTGCTAGTGGTTTGACACGGGACAGCAGCCTCACAGATACGCAGTATTTT. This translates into CASGLTRDSSLTDTQYF.

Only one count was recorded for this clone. Here the CDR3 DNA reads TGTGCCAGCAGTTTCGGAGGCGAGCAGTACTTC. The encoded protein is CASSFGGEQYF. J is TRBJ2-7 and V is TRBV6-5, with D tentatively TRBD2 (5 bases). Germline V gene sequence: CDR1 MNHEY, CDR2 SVGAGI. Trimming stripped 4 bases from V and 6 bases from J, with 7 bases between. This CDR3 region has 11 residues.

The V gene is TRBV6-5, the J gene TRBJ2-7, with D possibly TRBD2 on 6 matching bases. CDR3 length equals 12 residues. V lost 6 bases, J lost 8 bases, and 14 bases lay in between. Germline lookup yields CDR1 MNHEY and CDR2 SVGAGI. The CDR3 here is CASRGGNGQQYF. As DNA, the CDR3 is TGTGCCAGCAGGGGGGGAAACGGCCAGCAGTACTTC.

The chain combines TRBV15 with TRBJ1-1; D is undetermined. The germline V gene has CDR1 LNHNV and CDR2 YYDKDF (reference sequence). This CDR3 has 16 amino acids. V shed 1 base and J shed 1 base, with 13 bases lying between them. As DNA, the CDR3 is TGTGCCACCAGCAGAGGAGAGTTACGGTGGAACACTGAAGCTTTCTTT. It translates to CATSRGELRWNTEAFF.

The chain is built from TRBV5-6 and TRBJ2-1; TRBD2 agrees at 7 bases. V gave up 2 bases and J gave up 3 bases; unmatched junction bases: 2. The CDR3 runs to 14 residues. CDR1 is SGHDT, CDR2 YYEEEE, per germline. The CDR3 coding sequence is TGTGCCAGCAGCTTAGCGGGAAACTACAATGAGCAGTTCTTC. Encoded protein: CASSLAGNYNEQFF.

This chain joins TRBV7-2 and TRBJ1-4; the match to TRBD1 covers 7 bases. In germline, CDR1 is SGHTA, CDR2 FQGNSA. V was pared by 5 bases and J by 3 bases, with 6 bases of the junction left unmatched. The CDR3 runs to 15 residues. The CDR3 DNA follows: TGTGCCAGCAGCCTACAGGGGCTACCTAATGAAAAACTGTTTTTT. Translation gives CASSLQGLPNEKLFF.

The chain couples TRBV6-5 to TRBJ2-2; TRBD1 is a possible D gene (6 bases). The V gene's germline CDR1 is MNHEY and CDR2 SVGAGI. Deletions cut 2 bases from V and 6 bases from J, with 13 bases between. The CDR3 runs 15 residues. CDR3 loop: CASSYGAGDPGELFF. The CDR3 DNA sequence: TGTGCCAGCAGTTACGGGGCAGGGGACCCCGGGGAGCTGTTTTTT.

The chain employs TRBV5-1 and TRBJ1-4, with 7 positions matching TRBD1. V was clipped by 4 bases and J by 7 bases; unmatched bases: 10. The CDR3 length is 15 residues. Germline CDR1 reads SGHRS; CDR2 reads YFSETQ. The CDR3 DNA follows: TGCGCCAGCAGCCTGACAGGGATCAGCACTGAAAAACTGTTTTTT. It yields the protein CASSLTGISTEKLFF.

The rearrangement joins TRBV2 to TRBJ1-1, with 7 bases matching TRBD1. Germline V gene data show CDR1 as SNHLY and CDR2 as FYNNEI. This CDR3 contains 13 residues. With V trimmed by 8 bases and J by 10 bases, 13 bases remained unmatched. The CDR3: CASVSSGGWVAFF. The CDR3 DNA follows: TGTGCCAGCGTTTCTTCAGGGGGATGGGTAGCTTTCTTT.

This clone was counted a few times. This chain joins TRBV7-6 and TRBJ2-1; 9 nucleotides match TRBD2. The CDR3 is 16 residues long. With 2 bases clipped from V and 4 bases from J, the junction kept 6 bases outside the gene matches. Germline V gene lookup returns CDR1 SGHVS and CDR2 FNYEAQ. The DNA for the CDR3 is TGTGCCAGCAGCTTACTTCCTAGCGGGGATTACAATGAGCAGTTCTTC. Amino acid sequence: CASSLLPSGDYNEQFF. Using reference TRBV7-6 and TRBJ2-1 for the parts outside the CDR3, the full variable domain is GAGVSQSPRYKVTKRGQDVALRCDPISGHVSLYWYRQALGQGPEFLTYFNYEAQQDKSGLPNDRFSAERPEGSISTLTIQRTEQRDSAMYRCASSLLPSGDYNEQFFGPGTRLTVL.

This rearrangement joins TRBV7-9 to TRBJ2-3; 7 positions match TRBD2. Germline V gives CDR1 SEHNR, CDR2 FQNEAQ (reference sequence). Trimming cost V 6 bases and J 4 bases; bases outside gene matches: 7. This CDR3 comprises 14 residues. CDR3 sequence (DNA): TGTGCCAGCAGTTTGGCGGGAGCAGCAGATACGCAGTATTTT. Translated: CASSLAGAADTQYF.

CDR3: CASSQDSGTGYTEAFF. CDR3 nucleotide sequence: TGCGCCAGCAGCCAAGATTCTGGGACAGGGTATACTGAAGCTTTCTTT. This chain connects TRBV4-1 to TRBJ1-1, with 9 bases fitting TRBD1. This CDR3 region has 16 residues. The germline V gene encodes CDR1 MGHRA and CDR2 YSYEKL. The junction had 7 bases not matched to a gene; V was cut back by 0 bases and J by 5 bases.

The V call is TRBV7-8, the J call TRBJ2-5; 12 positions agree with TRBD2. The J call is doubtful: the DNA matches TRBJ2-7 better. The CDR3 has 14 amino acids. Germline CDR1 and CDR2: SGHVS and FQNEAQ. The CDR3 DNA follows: TGTGCCAGCAGCAGGACTAGCGGGATCTACGAGCAGTACTTC. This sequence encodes CASSRTSGIYEQYF.

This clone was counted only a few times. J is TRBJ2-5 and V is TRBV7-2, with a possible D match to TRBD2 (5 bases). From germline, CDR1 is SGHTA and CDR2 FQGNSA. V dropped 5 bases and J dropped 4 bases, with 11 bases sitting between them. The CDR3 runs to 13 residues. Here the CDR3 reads CASSRSSSETQYF. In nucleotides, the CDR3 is TGTGCCAGCAGCCGCTCTAGCTCAGAGACCCAGTACTTC.

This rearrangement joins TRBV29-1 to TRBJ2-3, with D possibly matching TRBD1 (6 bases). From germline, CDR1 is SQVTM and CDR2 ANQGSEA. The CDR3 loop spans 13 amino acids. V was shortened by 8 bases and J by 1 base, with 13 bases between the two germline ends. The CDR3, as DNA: TGCAGCACAACAGGGCCTGGCACAGATACGCAGTATTTT. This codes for CSTTGPGTDTQYF.

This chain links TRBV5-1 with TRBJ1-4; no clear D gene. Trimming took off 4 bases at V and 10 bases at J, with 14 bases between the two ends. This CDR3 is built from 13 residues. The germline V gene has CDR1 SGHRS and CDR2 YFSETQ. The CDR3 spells CASSPGGRGKLFF. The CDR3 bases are TGCGCCAGCAGCCCAGGTGGCCGGGGAAAACTGTTTTTT.

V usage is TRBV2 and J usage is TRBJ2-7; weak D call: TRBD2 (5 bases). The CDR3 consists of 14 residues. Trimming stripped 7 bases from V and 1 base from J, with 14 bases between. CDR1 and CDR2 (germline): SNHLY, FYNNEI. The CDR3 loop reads CASMTMAGSYEQYF. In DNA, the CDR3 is TGTGCCAGCATGACCATGGCGGGTTCCTACGAGCAGTACTTC.

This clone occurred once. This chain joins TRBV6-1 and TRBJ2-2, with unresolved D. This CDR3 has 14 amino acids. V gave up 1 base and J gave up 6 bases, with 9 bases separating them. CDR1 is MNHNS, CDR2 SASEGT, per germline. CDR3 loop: CASSEVRGSGELFF. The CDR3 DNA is TGTGCCAGCAGTGAAGTCCGAGGCTCCGGGGAGCTGTTTTTT.

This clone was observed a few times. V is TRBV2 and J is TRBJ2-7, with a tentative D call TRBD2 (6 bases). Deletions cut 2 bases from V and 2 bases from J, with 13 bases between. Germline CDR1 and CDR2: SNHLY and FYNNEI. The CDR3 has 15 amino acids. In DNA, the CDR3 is TGTGCCAGCAGTGAATGGGCTAGCGCAACCTACGAGCAGTACTTC. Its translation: CASSEWASATYEQYF.

CDR3 in amino acids: CASSMTSGTDTQYF. CDR3 nucleotide sequence: TGTGCCAGCAGCATGACTAGCGGCACAGATACGCAGTATTTT. This sequence joins TRBV5-4 and TRBJ2-3; 8 nucleotides agree with TRBD2. Per the germline V gene, CDR1 is SGHNT and CDR2 is YYREEE (reference sequence). J was trimmed by 1 base and V by 4 bases; bases with no gene match: 2. The CDR3 has 14 residues.

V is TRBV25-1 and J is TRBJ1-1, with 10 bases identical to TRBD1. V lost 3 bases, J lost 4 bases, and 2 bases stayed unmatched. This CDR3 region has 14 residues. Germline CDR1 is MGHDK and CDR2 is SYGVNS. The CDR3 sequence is CASSDDRGLTEAFF. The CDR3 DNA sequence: TGTGCCAGCAGTGACGACAGGGGGCTCACTGAAGCTTTCTTT.

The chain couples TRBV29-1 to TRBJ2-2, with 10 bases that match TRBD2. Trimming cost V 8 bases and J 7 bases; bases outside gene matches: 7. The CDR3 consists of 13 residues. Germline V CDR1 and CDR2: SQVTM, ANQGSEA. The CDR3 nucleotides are TGCAGCTATACTAGCGGGACCGGCGGGGAGCTGTTTTTT. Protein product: CSYTSGTGGELFF.